Below, one TCR beta chain is given with its context. CDR1 and CDR2 (germline): LGHNA, YSLEER. The CDR3 runs to 14 residues. V lost 0 bases and J 4 bases, leaving 9 bases between the germline ends. Produced via immunoSEQ multiplex PCR; TCRdb's table is partial and in-frame only. The data contain roughly 70,000 clones, 65% to 85% of them seen just once; the ten biggest clones take up 4% to 5.5%. The data originate from a study of a mutant IDH1 vaccine in newly diagnosed glioma. Study information: Males made up 62.5% and females around 38% of treated patients, whose mean age was roughly 40 years.

Described time point: baseline, week 1 (first vaccination visit). The treatment: pre-vaccination baseline after standard-of-care therapy. The chain carries TRBV4-3 and TRBJ1-2; D is undetermined. This TCR was recovered from a woman under 30 with glioma. Some clones in this sample may be carry-over from other donors' samples. Source: peripheral blood mononuclear cells (PBMCs), taken from a glioma patient treated with radiotherapy, temozolomide or both. As DNA, the CDR3 is TGCGCCAGCAGCCAAGATGTTTCAGTCTATGGCTACACCTTC. As protein: CASSQDVSVYGYTF.